This paragraph covers one TCR beta chain sequence. The data were taken from a study of cytomegalovirus exposure and HLA in healthy donors. In the PCR, 60 Vbeta and 13 Jbeta primers were used. Libraries were prepared by immunoSEQ multiplex PCR; TCRdb keeps only in-frame clonotypes and omits some of them. The sample lists some 140,000 clones, 73% occurring once. The CDR3 loop spans 16 amino acids. Trimming left V 2 bases short and J 4 bases short, with 14 bases between. CDR1 LGHNA and CDR2 YNFKEQ come from the germline V gene. The origin of this receptor is a woman between 40 and 55 years old in good health and CMV-seronegative. The sample was PBMCs. This chain connects TRBV4-2 to TRBJ1-4; D may be TRBD1 (6 bases). The CDR3 sequence is CASSQSIQGLNEKLFF. The CDR3 coding sequence is TGTGCCAGCAGCCAAAGTATACAGGGCCTTAATGAAAAACTGTTTTTT.